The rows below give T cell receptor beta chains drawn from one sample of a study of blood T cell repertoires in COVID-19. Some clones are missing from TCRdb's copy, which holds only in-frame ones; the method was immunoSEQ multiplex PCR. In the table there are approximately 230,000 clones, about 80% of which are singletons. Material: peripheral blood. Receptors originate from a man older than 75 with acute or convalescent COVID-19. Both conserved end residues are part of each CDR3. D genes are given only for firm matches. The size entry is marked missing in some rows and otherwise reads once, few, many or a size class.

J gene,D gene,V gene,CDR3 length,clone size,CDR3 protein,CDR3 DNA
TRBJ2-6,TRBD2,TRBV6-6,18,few,CASSPRTSGASGANVLTF,TGTGCCAGCAGTCCTCGGACTAGCGGGGCTTCTGGGGCCAACGTCCTGACTTTC
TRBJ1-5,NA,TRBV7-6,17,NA,CASSLAPGDSSNQPQHF,TGTGCCAGCAGCTTAGCTCCGGGGGACTCGAGCAATCAGCCCCAGCATTTT
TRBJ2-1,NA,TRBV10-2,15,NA,CASSETSSSANEQFF,TGCGCCAGCAGTGAGACTAGCTCGTCGGCCAATGAGCAGTTCTTC
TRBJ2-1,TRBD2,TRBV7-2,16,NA,CASSLAGTSSVNEQFF,TGTGCCAGCAGCTTAGCCGGGACTAGCAGTGTCAATGAGCAGTTCTTC
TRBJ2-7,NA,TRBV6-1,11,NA,CASSEGGAKYF,TGTGCCAGCAGTGAAGGGGGCGCGAAGTACTTC
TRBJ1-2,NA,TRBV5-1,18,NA,CASSYEQGPRFRSYGYTF,TGCGCCAGCAGCTACGAGCAGGGGCCACGGTTTCGTAGCTATGGCTACACCTTC
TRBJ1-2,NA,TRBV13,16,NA,CASRAIRGGNPSGYTF,TGTGCCAGCCGCGCGATTAGGGGGGGGAATCCATCTGGCTACACCTTC
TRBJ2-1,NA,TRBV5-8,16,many,CASSSGQGSSYNEQFF,TGTGCCAGCAGCTCCGGGCAGGGGAGCTCCTACAATGAGCAGTTCTTC
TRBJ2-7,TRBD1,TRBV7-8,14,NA,CASSLDRGAYEQYF,TGTGCCAGCAGCTTAGACAGGGGTGCCTACGAGCAGTACTTC
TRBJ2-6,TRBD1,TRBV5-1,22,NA,CASSLPRDRQVGSYSGANVLTF,TGCGCCAGCAGCCTTCCTCGGGACAGGCAGGTAGGAAGCTACTCTGGGGCCAACGTCCTGACTTTC
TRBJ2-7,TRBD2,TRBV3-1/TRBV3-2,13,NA,CASSQVGGFKQYF,TGTGCCAGCAGCCAAGTGGGAGGGTTCAAGCAGTACTTC
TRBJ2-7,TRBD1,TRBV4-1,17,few,CASSHSHGTATSYEQYF,TGCGCCAGCAGCCATAGCCACGGGACAGCTACCTCCTACGAGCAGTACTTC
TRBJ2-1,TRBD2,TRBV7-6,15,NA,CASSFEAGGYNEQFF,TGTGCCAGCAGCTTTGAGGCGGGGGGTTACAATGAGCAGTTCTTC
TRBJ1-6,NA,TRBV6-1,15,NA,CASSERVGRVSPLHF,TGTGCCAGCAGTGAAAGGGTTGGGAGGGTTTCACCCCTCCACTTT
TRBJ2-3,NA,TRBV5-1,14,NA,CASSSGGSTDTQYF,TGCGCCAGCAGCTCCGGCGGTAGCACAGATACGCAGTATTTT
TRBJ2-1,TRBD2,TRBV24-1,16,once,CATSDPGLAAYNEQFF,TGTGCCACCAGTGACCCGGGACTAGCGGCTTACAATGAGCAGTTCTTC
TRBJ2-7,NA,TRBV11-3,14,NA,CASSFGGDTYEQYF,TGTGCCAGCAGCTTCGGCGGGGATACCTACGAGCAGTACTTC
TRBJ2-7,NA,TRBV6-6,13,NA,CASSYSTGNEQYF,TGTGCCAGCAGTTACTCGACAGGAAACGAGCAGTACTTC
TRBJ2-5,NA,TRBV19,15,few,CASSMHRVTQETQYF,TGTGCCAGTAGTATGCACAGGGTGACCCAAGAGACCCAGTACTTC
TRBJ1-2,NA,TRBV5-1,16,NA,CASSLGAGLANYGYTF,TGCGCCAGCAGCTTGGGCGCGGGTTTAGCTAACTATGGCTACACCTTC
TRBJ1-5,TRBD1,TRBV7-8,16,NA,CASSLVATGVNQPQHF,TGTGCCAGCAGCTTAGTCGCGACAGGGGTTAATCAGCCCCAGCATTTT
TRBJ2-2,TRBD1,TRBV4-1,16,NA,CASSQQTGGYTGELFF,TGCGCCAGCAGCCAGCAGACAGGGGGCTACACCGGGGAGCTGTTTTTT
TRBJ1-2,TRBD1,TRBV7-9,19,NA,CASSRATNRTGKGSYGYTF,TGTGCCAGCAGCCGCGCGACCAATAGGACAGGGAAAGGGAGCTATGGCTACACCTTC
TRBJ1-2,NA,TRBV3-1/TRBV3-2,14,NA,CASSHGRGFGGYTF,TGTGCCAGCAGCCATGGGAGGGGGTTCGGTGGCTACACCTTC
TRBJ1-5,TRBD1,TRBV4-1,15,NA,CASSPPGQVNQPQHF,TGCGCCAGCAGCCCCCCGGGACAGGTAAATCAGCCCCAGCATTTT
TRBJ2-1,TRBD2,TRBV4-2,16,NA,CASSPLGLAGLNEQFF,TGTGCCAGCAGCCCCCTGGGACTAGCGGGTCTCAATGAGCAGTTCTTC
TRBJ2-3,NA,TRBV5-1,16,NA,CASSLERSSGTDTQYF,TGCGCCAGCAGCTTGGAGCGGTCCAGTGGCACAGATACGCAGTATTTT
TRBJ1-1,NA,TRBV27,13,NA,CASSYQGWGEAFF,TGTGCCAGCAGCTATCAGGGATGGGGAGAAGCTTTCTTT
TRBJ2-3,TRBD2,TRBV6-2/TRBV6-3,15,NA,CASSPIGGATDTQYF,TGTGCCAGCAGTCCAATCGGGGGGGCGACAGATACGCAGTATTTT
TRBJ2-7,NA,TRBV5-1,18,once,CASSLPGLPGGSSYEQYF,TGCGCCAGCAGCCTCCCCGGTCTGCCAGGGGGGAGCTCCTACGAGCAGTACTTC
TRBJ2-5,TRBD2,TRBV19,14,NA,CASSIVGTSGRPYF,TGTGCCAGTAGTATAGTTGGAACTAGCGGGCGGCCGTACTTC
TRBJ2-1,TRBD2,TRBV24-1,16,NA,CATSDPAGAPYNEQFF,TGTGCCACCAGTGATCCAGCGGGAGCCCCCTACAATGAGCAGTTCTTC
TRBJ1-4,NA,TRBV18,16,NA,CASSPPGRVGDEKLFF,TGTGCCAGCTCACCACCTGGCAGGGTCGGAGATGAAAAACTGTTTTTT
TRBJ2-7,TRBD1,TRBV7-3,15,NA,CASSLMGQGPYEQYF,TGTGCCAGCAGCTTAATGGGACAGGGGCCCTACGAGCAGTACTTC
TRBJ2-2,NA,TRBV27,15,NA,CASSFHARENGELFF,TGTGCCAGCAGTTTTCATGCACGAGAGAACGGGGAGCTGTTTTTT
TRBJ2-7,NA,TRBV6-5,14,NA,CASSYSSRFYEQYF,TGTGCCAGCAGTTACTCATCTCGGTTTTACGAGCAGTACTTC
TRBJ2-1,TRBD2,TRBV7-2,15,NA,CASSLTGLAGNEQFF,TGTGCCAGCAGCTTAACAGGACTAGCGGGAAATGAGCAGTTCTTC
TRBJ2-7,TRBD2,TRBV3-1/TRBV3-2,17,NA,CASSQIGTRRGLGEQYF,TGTGCCAGCAGCCAAATCGGGACTAGACGGGGCTTAGGAGAGCAGTACTTC
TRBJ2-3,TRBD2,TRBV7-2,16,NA,CASSPPPAGGTDTQYF,TGTGCCAGCAGCCCCCCCCCAGCGGGGGGCACAGATACGCAGTATTTT
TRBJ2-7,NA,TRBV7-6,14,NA,CASTPGGSGYEQYF,TGTGCCAGCACCCCGGGGGGCAGTGGCTACGAGCAGTACTTC
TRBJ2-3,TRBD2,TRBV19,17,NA,CASSLGLLSPSTDTQYF,TGTGCCAGTAGCCTGGGACTATTATCTCCTAGCACAGATACGCAGTATTTT
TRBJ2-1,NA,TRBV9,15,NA,CASSDRDSLRDEQFF,TGTGCCAGCAGCGACCGGGACTCCCTTAGGGATGAGCAGTTCTTC